This T cell receptor (beta chain) is drawn from a study of blood T cell repertoires in COVID-19. The repertoire was sequenced with immunoSEQ multiplex PCR; TCRdb's copy has only in-frame clones and lacks some. The sample holds about 220,000 clones, approximately 90% seen once. The CDR3 is 15 amino acids. V lost 7 bases and J 2 bases, leaving 14 bases between the germline ends. Per the germline V gene, CDR1 is LNHDA and CDR2 is SQIVND (reference sequence). V and J are TRBV19 and TRBJ2-2; D is possibly TRBD2 (6 bases). Sequencing was carried out using PBMCs or T cells enriched from blood (not recorded which). The TCR was taken from a woman between 18 and 29 years old in a cohort exposed to, infected with or recovered from COVID-19 (not recorded which). CDR3 in DNA: TGTGCCAGTACCCGGGGACTTACCAACACCGGGGAGCTGTTTTTT. Protein product: CASTRGLTNTGELFF.